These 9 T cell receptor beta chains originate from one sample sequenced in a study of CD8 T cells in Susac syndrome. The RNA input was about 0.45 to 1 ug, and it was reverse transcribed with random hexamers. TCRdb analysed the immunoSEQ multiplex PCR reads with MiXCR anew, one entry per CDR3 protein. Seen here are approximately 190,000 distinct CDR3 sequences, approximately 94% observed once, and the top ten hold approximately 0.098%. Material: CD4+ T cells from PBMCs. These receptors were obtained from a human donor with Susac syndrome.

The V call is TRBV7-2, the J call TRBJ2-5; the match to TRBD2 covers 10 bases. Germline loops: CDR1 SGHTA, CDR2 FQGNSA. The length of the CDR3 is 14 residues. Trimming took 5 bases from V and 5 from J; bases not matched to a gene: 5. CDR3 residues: CASSPGLAPETQYF. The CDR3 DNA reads TGTGCCAGCAGCCCGGGACTAGCGCCTGAGACCCAGTACTTC. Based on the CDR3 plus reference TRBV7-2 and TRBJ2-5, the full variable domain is GAGVSQSPSNKVTEKGKDVELRCDPISGHTALYWYRQSLGQGLEFLIYFQGNSAPDKSGLPSDRFSAERTGGSVSTLTIQRTQQEDSAVYLCASSPGLAPETQYFGPGTRLLVL.

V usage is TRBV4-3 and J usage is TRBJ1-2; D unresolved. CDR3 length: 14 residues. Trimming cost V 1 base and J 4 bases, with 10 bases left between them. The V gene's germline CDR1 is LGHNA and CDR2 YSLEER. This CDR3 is CASSQARAGYGYTF. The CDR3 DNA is TGCGCCAGCAGCCAAGCTCGTGCAGGCTATGGCTACACCTTC.

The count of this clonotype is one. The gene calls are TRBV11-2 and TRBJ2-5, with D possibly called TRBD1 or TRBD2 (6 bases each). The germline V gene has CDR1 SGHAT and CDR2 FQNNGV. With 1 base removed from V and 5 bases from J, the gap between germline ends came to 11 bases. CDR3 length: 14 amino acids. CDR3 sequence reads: CASSLGRGRETQYF. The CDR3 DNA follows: TGTGCCAGCAGCTTAGGTCGGGGGCGCGAGACCCAGTACTTC.

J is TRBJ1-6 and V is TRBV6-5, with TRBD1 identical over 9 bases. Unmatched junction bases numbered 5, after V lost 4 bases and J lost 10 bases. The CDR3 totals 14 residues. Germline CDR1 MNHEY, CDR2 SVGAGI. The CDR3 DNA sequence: TGTGCCAGCAGTTCCGGGACAGGGTGGTCACCCCTCCACTTT. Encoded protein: CASSSGTGWSPLHF.

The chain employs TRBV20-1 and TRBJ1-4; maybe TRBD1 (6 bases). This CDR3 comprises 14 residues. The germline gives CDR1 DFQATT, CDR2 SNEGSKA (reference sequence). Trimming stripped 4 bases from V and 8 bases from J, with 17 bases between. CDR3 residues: CSAISRRGSEKLFF. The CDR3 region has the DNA TGCAGTGCTATATCCCGCAGGGGCAGCGAAAAACTGTTTTTT.

CDR3 in amino acids: CASSAWTGVNTEAFF. The CDR3, as DNA: TGTGCCAGCAGCGCCTGGACAGGGGTAAACACTGAAGCTTTCTTT. The rearrangement uses TRBV7-9 and TRBJ1-1; 9 bases align to TRBD1. Germline V gene lookup returns CDR1 SEHNR and CDR2 FQNEAQ (reference sequence). The CDR3 spans 15 residues. Trimming cost V 5 bases and J 2 bases; bases outside gene matches: 6.

CDR3 loop: CSARGLGQVGYEQYF. In nucleotides, the CDR3 is TGCAGTGCTAGAGGCCTCGGACAGGTTGGTTACGAGCAGTACTTC. The chain recombines TRBV20-1 with TRBJ2-7; TRBD1 matches 7 bases. This CDR3 comprises 15 residues. Germline V lookup: CDR1 DFQATT, CDR2 SNEGSKA (reference sequence). The junction had 10 bases not matched to a gene; V was cut back by 1 base and J by 4 bases.

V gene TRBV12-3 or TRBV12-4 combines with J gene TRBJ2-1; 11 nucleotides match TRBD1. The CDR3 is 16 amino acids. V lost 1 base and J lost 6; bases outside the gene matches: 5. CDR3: CASSLGGQGAGNEQFF. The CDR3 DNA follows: TGTGCCAGCAGTTTAGGAGGACAGGGGGCAGGCAATGAGCAGTTCTTC.

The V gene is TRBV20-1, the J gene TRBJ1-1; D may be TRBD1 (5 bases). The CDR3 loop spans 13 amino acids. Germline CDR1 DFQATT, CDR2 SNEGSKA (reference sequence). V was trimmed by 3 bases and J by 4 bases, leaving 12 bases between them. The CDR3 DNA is TGCAGTGCTAGGTTTGGGGGAGGCACTGAAGCTTTCTTT. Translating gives CSARFGGGTEAFF.